These T cell receptor beta chains were read from a single sample in a study of blood T cell repertoires in COVID-19. Produced via immunoSEQ multiplex PCR; TCRdb's table is partial and in-frame only. The data hold under 350,000 clones, with 85% to 90% observed a single time. Sequencing was performed on peripheral blood. The receptors derive from a woman in her 30s with COVID-19, enrolled during active disease. Each CDR3 is given with its conserved first and last residue. Fields, in order: D gene, J gene, clone size, V gene, CDR3 DNA, CDR3 protein. A D gene is named only where the DNA matches it firmly. A row's size may be missing; if present it is once, few, many or a size class.

D gene: -; J gene: TRBJ2-5; clone size: once; V gene: TRBV4-3; CDR3 DNA: TGCGCCAGCAGCCAAGGGGGCAGTCAAGAGACCCAGTACTTC; CDR3 protein: CASSQGGSQETQYF
D gene: -; J gene: TRBJ1-5; clone size: -; V gene: TRBV27; CDR3 DNA: TGTGCCAGCAGTTTTTTTTTCGGGCAGCCCCAGCATTTT; CDR3 protein: CASSFFFGQPQHF
D gene: -; J gene: TRBJ1-2; clone size: -; V gene: TRBV29-1; CDR3 DNA: TGCAGCGTTGAAATTACCAGGGGAAATGGCTACACCTTC; CDR3 protein: CSVEITRGNGYTF
D gene: TRBD1; J gene: TRBJ2-1; clone size: once; V gene: TRBV19; CDR3 DNA: TGTGCCAGTAGTGGATGGGACAGGGAGAGTTTGGGTGAGCAGTTCTTC; CDR3 protein: CASSGWDRESLGEQFF
D gene: -; J gene: TRBJ1-2; clone size: few; V gene: TRBV28; CDR3 DNA: TGTGCCAGCACGTCCCGCTATGGCTACACCTTC; CDR3 protein: CASTSRYGYTF
D gene: -; J gene: TRBJ1-1; clone size: -; V gene: TRBV6-4; CDR3 DNA: TGTGCCAGCAGTGAACACCTGAACACTGAAGCTTTCTTT; CDR3 protein: CASSEHLNTEAFF
D gene: TRBD2; J gene: TRBJ2-3; clone size: -; V gene: TRBV5-1; CDR3 DNA: TGCGCCAGCAGCTTAGGACTAGCGGGGTACACAGATACGCAGTATTTT; CDR3 protein: CASSLGLAGYTDTQYF
D gene: TRBD1; J gene: TRBJ2-2; clone size: -; V gene: TRBV5-6; CDR3 DNA: TGTGCCAGCAGCTCTATGGGACAGGGGAACACCGGGGAGCTGTTTTTT; CDR3 protein: CASSSMGQGNTGELFF
D gene: -; J gene: TRBJ1-2; clone size: -; V gene: TRBV6-5; CDR3 DNA: TGTGCCAGCAGTTTTAGTAGGGCGGCCGGGGACTATGGCTACACCTTC; CDR3 protein: CASSFSRAAGDYGYTF
D gene: TRBD1; J gene: TRBJ2-3; clone size: -; V gene: TRBV9; CDR3 DNA: TGTGCCAGCAGCGTAGGGACAGGGGGGACAGATACGCAGTATTTT; CDR3 protein: CASSVGTGGTDTQYF
D gene: -; J gene: TRBJ1-2; clone size: -; V gene: TRBV2; CDR3 DNA: TGTGCCAGCAGTGGGACAGTTTATGGCTACACCTTC; CDR3 protein: CASSGTVYGYTF
D gene: TRBD2; J gene: TRBJ2-5; clone size: once; V gene: TRBV11-2; CDR3 DNA: TGTGCCAGCAGCTACGGCGGGGGGTCGCAAGAGACCCAGTACTTC; CDR3 protein: CASSYGGGSQETQYF
D gene: TRBD1; J gene: TRBJ1-3; clone size: -; V gene: TRBV11-3; CDR3 DNA: TGTGCCAGCAGCTTAGGTGGGACAGGAAGCCCGGGAAACACCATATATTTT; CDR3 protein: CASSLGGTGSPGNTIYF
D gene: -; J gene: TRBJ2-3; clone size: -; V gene: TRBV6-5; CDR3 DNA: TGTGCCAGCAGGCCGACTCCTACTGGTACGCAGTATTTT; CDR3 protein: CASRPTPTGTQYF
D gene: -; J gene: TRBJ2-7; clone size: -; V gene: TRBV9; CDR3 DNA: TGTGCCAGCAGCGTTGACGGGGGTTCCTACGAGCAGTACTTC; CDR3 protein: CASSVDGGSYEQYF
D gene: TRBD1; J gene: TRBJ1-4; clone size: -; V gene: TRBV7-6; CDR3 DNA: TGTGCCAGCAGCCAGGGGGGACCTGGTGATGAAAAACTGTTTTTT; CDR3 protein: CASSQGGPGDEKLFF
D gene: -; J gene: TRBJ1-1; clone size: -; V gene: TRBV7-8; CDR3 DNA: TGTGCCAGCAGCTCCCAGGGGATAGGGGCTGAAGCTTTCTTT; CDR3 protein: CASSSQGIGAEAFF
D gene: -; J gene: TRBJ2-5; clone size: -; V gene: TRBV11-2; CDR3 DNA: TGTGCCAGCAGCTTAGCTACTCAAGAGACCCAGTACTTC; CDR3 protein: CASSLATQETQYF
D gene: -; J gene: TRBJ1-6; clone size: once; V gene: TRBV10-3; CDR3 DNA: TGTGCCATCAGTGAACAGGAGAATTCACCCCTCCACTTT; CDR3 protein: CAISEQENSPLHF
D gene: TRBD2; J gene: TRBJ2-1; clone size: -; V gene: TRBV7-2; CDR3 DNA: TGTGCCAGCAGCTTAATAGCGGGGCCCTACAATGAGCAGTTCTTC; CDR3 protein: CASSLIAGPYNEQFF
D gene: TRBD2; J gene: TRBJ2-1; clone size: -; V gene: TRBV7-9; CDR3 DNA: TGTGCCAGCAGCCCTAATCTAGCGGTTGAGCAGTTCTTC; CDR3 protein: CASSPNLAVEQFF
D gene: TRBD1; J gene: TRBJ1-2; clone size: -; V gene: TRBV2; CDR3 DNA: TGTGCCAGCAGTCTCCGGGACAGAGACCAATATGGCTACACCTTC; CDR3 protein: CASSLRDRDQYGYTF
D gene: TRBD1; J gene: TRBJ1-6; clone size: few; V gene: TRBV10-3; CDR3 DNA: TGTGCCATCTCAAGGACAGGGGACGGAAATTCACCCCTCCACTTT; CDR3 protein: CAISRTGDGNSPLHF
D gene: -; J gene: TRBJ2-7; clone size: -; V gene: TRBV7-9; CDR3 DNA: TGTGCCAGCAGCCCCCGTATCGCCTACGAGCAGTACTTC; CDR3 protein: CASSPRIAYEQYF
D gene: -; J gene: TRBJ2-3; clone size: -; V gene: TRBV5-4; CDR3 DNA: TGTGCCAGCAGCTTGGATCCAGCGGGCATCCTATCAGATACGCAGTATTTT; CDR3 protein: CASSLDPAGILSDTQYF
D gene: -; J gene: TRBJ2-7; clone size: -; V gene: TRBV19; CDR3 DNA: TGTGCCAGTGCCCCCAGGGTAAGCTCCTACGAGCAGTACTTC; CDR3 protein: CASAPRVSSYEQYF